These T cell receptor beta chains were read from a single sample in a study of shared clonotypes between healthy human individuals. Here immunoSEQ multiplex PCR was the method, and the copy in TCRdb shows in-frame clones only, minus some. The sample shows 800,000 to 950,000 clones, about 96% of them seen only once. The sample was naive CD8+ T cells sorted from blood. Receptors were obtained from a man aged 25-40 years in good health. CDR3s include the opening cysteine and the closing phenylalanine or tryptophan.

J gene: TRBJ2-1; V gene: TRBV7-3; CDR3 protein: CASRSTREGPYNEQFF
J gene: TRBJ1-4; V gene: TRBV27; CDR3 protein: CASSSAPRGTNEKLFF
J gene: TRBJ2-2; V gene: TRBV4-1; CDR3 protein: CASSHELAGGPYTGELFF
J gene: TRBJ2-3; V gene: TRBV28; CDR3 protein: CASSFWSTDTQYF
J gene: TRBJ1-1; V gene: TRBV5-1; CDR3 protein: CASSLTGAWETEAFF
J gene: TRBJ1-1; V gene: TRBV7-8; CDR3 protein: CASSWDGPTEAFF
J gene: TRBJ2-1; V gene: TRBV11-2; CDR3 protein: CASRKTSAFYNEQFF
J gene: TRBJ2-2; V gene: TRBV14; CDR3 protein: CASSQGTNRDTGELFF
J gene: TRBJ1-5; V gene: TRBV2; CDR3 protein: CAIDSGEGGNQPQHF
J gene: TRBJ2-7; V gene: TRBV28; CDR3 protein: CASAKRRTGAYEQYF
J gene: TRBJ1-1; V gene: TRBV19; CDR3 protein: CASSSGPEAFF
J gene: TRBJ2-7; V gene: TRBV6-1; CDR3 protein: CASSELTVAASTYEQYF
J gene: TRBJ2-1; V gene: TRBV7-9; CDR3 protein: CASSGSYNEQFF
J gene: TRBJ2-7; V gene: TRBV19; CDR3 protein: CASSIRDSYEQYF
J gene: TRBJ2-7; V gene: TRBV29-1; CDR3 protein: CSVERSGDYEQYF
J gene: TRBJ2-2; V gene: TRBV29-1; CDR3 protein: CSVEKDQPGELFF